This paragraph covers one T cell receptor (beta chain) sequence. The target of this receptor is not known. Base qualities are missing; no much larger clone stands one base away. This entry belongs to a study of blood T cell repertoires in COVID-19 (dated by TCRdb to 2020 to 2021). Some background on the complete study: Samples from collaborators originated in the United States, Italy and Spain and spanned both the acute and convalescent phases of COVID-19. The material from the prospective study consisted of cDNA or gDNA derived from T cells, B-cell-depleted T cells, or PBMCs. The dataset comprised deeply sampled blood TCRbeta repertoires from subjects exposed to, actively infected with, or recovered from COVID-19. The repertoires were made available in a free public database intended to serve as a resource for research on the immune response to SARS-CoV-2. The samples were drawn from two sources: the first 160 participants of the ongoing ImmuneRACE study, and over 950 subjects contributed by 6 global collaborators. A de-identified subject ID, COVID-19 status, age in years and sex were almost always included in the sample metadata. HLA class I and class II types, where available, came from metadata supplied by the sample provider rather than from assay-based typing.

Paper-wide results and their limitations: How much clinical and demographic metadata was included differed by source and by participant, and the metadata was provided uncurated.

The germline V gene (reference sequence) sets CDR1 to LNHDA and CDR2 to SQIVND. The CDR3 covers 15 residues, taking in both the cysteine and the phenylalanine. The retained sequence is limited to the CDR3, 45 bases, with the frame set at the first base. At the junction V is shortened by 3 bases and J by 3 bases, with 12 bases in between. The immunoSEQ Assay, a bias-controlled multiplex PCR, was used to amplify TCRbeta CDR3 regions from genomic DNA. As for how the authors treated the data: The number of nucleated cells in each sample was estimated from the amplification of reference gene primers within the assay. Sequence reads were collapsed and filtered to measure the absolute abundance of every unique TCRbeta CDR3 rearrangement. For each sample, productive Simpson clonality was calculated by taking the square root of Simpson's diversity index across productive rearrangements. TCRdb holds this immuneACCESS table with in-frame rearrangements only. Some clones are missing; in checked studies, unresolved V genes explain under half, and the rest has no known cause. The V and J calls and clone size were taken over from that table, and D and trimming were inferred from the DNA. Here the sample has approximately 190,000 clones; around four fifths occur a single time. 13% to 15% of the sample rests with the top ten.

The collaborating institutions used their own protocols to collect whole blood in K2EDTA tubes. Collaborator samples were shipped for TCRbeta analysis as frozen whole blood, isolated PBMCs, or DNA extracted from either sample type. The TCR originated in a man under 40 with active or convalescent COVID-19. Sample: peripheral blood. Recombination connected TRBV19 to TRBJ1-5; no D segment can be confidently identified. The DNA sequence is as follows: TGTGCCAGTAGTATGACACCTCACCTCAATCAGCCCCAGCATTTT. The encoded protein is CASSMTPHLNQPQHF. With all but the CDR3 taken from the reference TRBV19 and TRBJ1-5 genes, the full variable domain is: DGGITQSPKYLFRKEGQNVTLSCEQNLNHDAMYWYRQDPGQGLRLIYYSQIVNDFQKGDIAEGYSVSREKKESFPLTVTSAQKNPTAFYLCASSMTPHLNQPQHFGDGTRLSIL.